These T cell receptor beta chains were read from a single sample in a study of beta chain features in type 1 diabetes. Repertoires were generated with immunoSEQ multiplex PCR, while TCRdb's copy carries only in-frame clones and drops some. The sample gives over 120,000 clones, about 8.7% of which show up once; roughly 0.69% is in the top ten. The material sequenced was central memory CD4+ T cells from blood. These receptors originate from a man between 18 and 35 years old in good health. CDR3s include the opening cysteine and the closing phenylalanine or tryptophan. D genes are given only for firm matches. The size of a clone is reported for some rows only, either as once, few or many, or as a class for expanded clones.

d_call,clone_size,cdr3_length,v_call,j_call,cdr3_nt,cdr3_aa
TRBD1,-,13,TRBV4-3,TRBJ2-7,TGCGCCAGCAGCCAGGACAGGGGCAGCGGGCAGTACTTC,CASSQDRGSGQYF
TRBD2,few,15,TRBV7-2,TRBJ2-7,TGTGCCAGCAGTAACAGCGGGGGCCTATCCTACGAGCAGTACTTC,CASSNSGGLSYEQYF
-,few,13,TRBV4-2,TRBJ1-5,TGTGCCAGCAGCCAACAGGGCAATCAGCCCCAGCATTTT,CASSQQGNQPQHF
-,few,16,TRBV29-1,TRBJ1-4,TGCAGCGTTGAAACTACAACCCCAGGGTCTAATGAAAAACTGTTTTTT,CSVETTTPGSNEKLFF
-,-,13,TRBV7-2,TRBJ2-5,TGTGCCAGCAGCTCGGCAGGCACCAGGGCCCAGTACTTC,CASSSAGTRAQYF
TRBD2,-,15,TRBV5-6,TRBJ2-5,TGTGCCAGCAGCTTGCTTAGCGGGCAACAAGAGACCCAGTACTTC,CASSLLSGQQETQYF
TRBD1,few,17,TRBV19,TRBJ2-3,TGTGCCAGTAGTAAAGTACCGGGACAGGGTGCAGTAGATACGCAGTATTTT,CASSKVPGQGAVDTQYF
TRBD1,few,15,TRBV7-9,TRBJ2-7,TGTGCCAGCAGCTCCGGGACAGCCAGATTCTACGAGCAGTACTTC,CASSSGTARFYEQYF
-,few,13,TRBV30,TRBJ2-3,TGTGCCTGGAGTGAGCCGGGGACAGATACGCAGTATTTT,CAWSEPGTDTQYF
TRBD1,-,15,TRBV6-5,TRBJ2-7,TGTGCCAGCAGTAAGCTGACAGGGGGGTACTACGAGCAGTACTTC,CASSKLTGGYYEQYF
TRBD1,-,15,TRBV6-5,TRBJ2-5,TGTGCCAGCAGTTTCGCAACAGGGGGCGGAGAGACCCAGTACTTC,CASSFATGGGETQYF
TRBD1,-,15,TRBV30,TRBJ1-5,TGTGCCTGGAGTGTACGGGGACAGGGGTGGCAGCCCCAGCATTTT,CAWSVRGQGWQPQHF